The entry that follows covers one T cell receptor beta chain sequence. The target antigen is unknown. Different DNA sequences within this sample yield the same CDR3. The germline V gene has CDR1 SGHRS and CDR2 YFSETQ. CDR3 length: 13 amino acids. V lost 0 bases and J lost 7, with 10 bases in between. Each donor was a Caucasian adult residing in Nashville, Tennessee. Bulk PBMC genomic DNA spanned ten immunoSEQ deep plates. Here immunoSEQ multiplex PCR was the method, and the copy in TCRdb shows in-frame clones only, minus some. The data hold fewer than 600,000 clones, with more than 70% observed a single time. The data are from a study of shared clonotypes between healthy human individuals. On the study more broadly: Donor composition was two women and a few men, aged 18 to 49.

Study findings and constraints: Blood alone was sampled, and tissue repertoires likely differ.

The TCR was taken from a woman in her 40s in good health. Some clones in this sample may be carry-over from other donors' samples. The chain combines TRBV5-1 with TRBJ1-2; D not certain. The material sequenced was PBMCs. CDR3 bases: TGCGCCAGCAGCTTGGCGGCCCGGGGTGGCTACACCTTC. It specifies CASSLAARGGYTF.